Below, 25 T cell receptor beta chains from the same sample are listed, as sequenced in a study of identical twins. From the 5' RACE reads, TCRdb called clonotypes with MiXCR, one entry per CDR3 protein. The sample yields approximately 220,000 distinct CDR3 sequences, less than 8% seen once. These data were also reused for a study on yellow fever vaccine responses in identical twins.

The material sequenced was memory (CD45RO+) T cells sorted from blood. The receptor source for this set is a woman under 30 in good health.

A few counts support this clonotype. The chain couples TRBV5-1 to TRBJ1-1; tentative D call: TRBD1 (6 bases). This CDR3 is built from 15 residues. The germline V gene has CDR1 SGHRS and CDR2 YFSETQ. V was clipped by 1 base and J by 0 bases, with 10 bases between them. The CDR3 is CASSLSTGLNTEAFF. The DNA of the CDR3 is TGCGCCAGCAGCTTGTCTACAGGGCTGAACACTGAAGCTTTCTTT.

In its sample, this clonotype was seen many times. The rearrangement uses TRBV10-3 and TRBJ1-6; D gene unclear. The CDR3 totals 13 residues. Trimming took 10 bases from V and 0 from J, leaving 7 bases between them. Germline V lookup: CDR1 ENHRY, CDR2 SYGVKD. The chain's CDR3 is CATSASYNSPLHF. Written as DNA, the CDR3 is TGTGCCACGAGTGCCTCCTATAATTCACCCCTCCACTTT.

This clonotype was seen repeatedly, ten times or more. The V gene is TRBV27, the J gene TRBJ2-7; 7 positions match TRBD1. The V and J ends lost 2 bases and 6 bases, in that order; junction bases with no gene match: 13. The CDR3 covers 16 residues. From germline, CDR1 is MNHEY and CDR2 SMNVEV (reference sequence). The CDR3 region has the DNA TGTGCCAGCAGTTTAACCGGGGTGCGTGACAGGGCCGAGCAGTACTTC. It translates to CASSLTGVRDRAEQYF.

The chain recombines TRBV5-1 with TRBJ2-5; 8 positions match TRBD2. The CDR3 is 15 residues long. The V gene end was trimmed by 0 bases and the J gene end by 1 base; junction bases not matched to a gene: 2. Germline values: CDR1 SGHRS, CDR2 YFSETQ. CDR3 bases: TGCGCCAGCAGCTTGGGGGGGACTAGCCAAGAGACCCAGTACTTC. Translating it yields CASSLGGTSQETQYF.

The table lists this clonotype with many counts. The chain employs TRBV9 and TRBJ2-3; D is unclear. The CDR3 runs 16 residues. V gave up 4 bases and J gave up 0 bases, with 15 bases separating them. CDR1 SGDLS and CDR2 YYNGEE come from the germline V gene. Written as DNA, the CDR3 is TGTGCCAGCAGCAAAGAGGTCCGGTCAAGCACAGATACGCAGTATTTT. Translated: CASSKEVRSSTDTQYF.

This chain joins TRBV3-1 and TRBJ2-5; tentatively, D is TRBD2 (6 bases). CDR1 is LGHDT and CDR2 is YNNKEL in the germline V gene (reference sequence). V was cut by 4 bases and J by 5 bases, with 14 bases left in between. CDR3 length equals 14 residues. The CDR3 sequence: CASSPSRGRETQYF. The CDR3 coding sequence is TGTGCCAGCAGCCCTTCGCGGGGACGGGAGACCCAGTACTTC.

This clonotype was seen at least ten times. The genes are TRBV11-2 and TRBJ2-3, with TRBD2 as a possible D gene (6 bases). The CDR3 loop spans 16 amino acids. Germline V gene sequence: CDR1 SGHAT, CDR2 FQNNGV. The germline V and J ends were trimmed by 5 bases and 0 bases, with 15 bases remaining between them. CDR3 in amino acids: CASSPVGGKSTDTQYF. In DNA form, the CDR3 reads TGTGCCAGCAGCCCCGTCGGCGGGAAAAGCACAGATACGCAGTATTTT.

This clonotype was recorded many times. This chain links TRBV20-1 with TRBJ1-6; D call uncertain. Germline values: CDR1 DFQATT, CDR2 SNEGSKA (reference sequence). This CDR3 has 11 amino acids. V lost 6 bases and J lost 8, with 8 bases in between. The CDR3 sequence is CSARVDSPLHF. In nucleotides, the CDR3 is TGCAGTGCCCGAGTCGATTCACCCCTCCACTTT.

The chain has TRBV24-1 and TRBJ2-5; 14 positions agree with TRBD2. The length of the CDR3 is 16 residues. CDR1 and CDR2 from the germline V gene are KGHDR and SFDVKD. V dropped 4 bases and J dropped 5; count of bases not matched to a gene: 5. CDR3 nucleotides: TGTGCCACCAGTGAAGATAGACTAGCGGGAGGGGAGACCCAGTACTTC. Its translation: CATSEDRLAGGETQYF.

The table lists this clonotype with many counts. The chain has TRBV2 and TRBJ2-1; 11 bases align to TRBD2. The V segment lost 2 bases and the J segment 8 bases; nucleotides outside the gene matches: 11. The CDR3 has 17 residues. Germline V gene lookup returns CDR1 SNHLY and CDR2 FYNNEI. CDR3 DNA: TGTGCCAGCAGTGAATTCCTGACTAGCGGGGTTGGCCATGAGCAGTTCTTC. Translated: CASSEFLTSGVGHEQFF.

The rearrangement joins TRBV20-1 to TRBJ2-1, with 11 positions matching TRBD2. The CDR3 contains 14 residues. The V and J ends lost 4 bases and 5 bases, in that order; junction bases with no gene match: 4. Germline assignment: CDR1 DFQATT and CDR2 SNEGSKA (reference sequence). The CDR3 protein is CSATLAGVDNEQFF. CDR3 coding DNA: TGCAGTGCTACACTAGCGGGGGTGGACAATGAGCAGTTCTTC.

This clonotype showed up just a few times. This chain uses TRBV18 with TRBJ2-4; D is tentatively TRBD1 or TRBD2 (5 bases each). Trimming shortened V by 0 bases and J by 7 bases, and 13 bases separated the two germline ends. CDR3 size: 15 residues. CDR1 KGHSH and CDR2 LQKENI come from the germline V gene. CDR3 sequence: CASSPPGTWSNIQYF. In DNA, the CDR3 is TGTGCCAGCTCACCACCGGGGACCTGGTCGAACATTCAGTACTTC.

The chain couples TRBV20-1 to TRBJ2-1; D may be TRBD2 (6 bases). The CDR3 loop spans 15 amino acids. Per the germline V gene, CDR1 is DFQATT and CDR2 is SNEGSKA (reference sequence). Trimming pared 5 bases from V and 0 bases from J, leaving 14 bases between. The CDR3 sequence: CSARSGLHSYNEQFF. CDR3 DNA: TGCAGTGCTCGATCGGGACTCCACTCCTACAATGAGCAGTTCTTC.

This clonotype has only a few counts. The V gene is TRBV21-1, the J gene TRBJ2-7; TRBD1 is taken as the D call from the table, unchecked against the DNA. TRBV21-1 is flagged as a pseudogene. The CDR3 extends over 17 amino acids. The CDR3 nucleotides read TGTGCCAGCAGCAAAGAGGACAGGGGAGGGGGCTCCTACGAGCAGTACTTC. It yields the protein CASSKEDRGGGSYEQYF.

This clonotype was detected ten times or more. The chain uses TRBV6-2 or TRBV6-3 and TRBJ2-5, with 13 bases aligning to TRBD2. The CDR3 is 21 residues long. With 7 bases clipped from V and 5 bases from J, the junction kept 25 bases outside the gene matches. The V gene's germline CDR1 is MNHEY and CDR2 SVGEGT. In nucleotides, the CDR3 is TGTGCCAGCAAGGGGACTAGCGGGGAGCTAAATAGTTCCATGCTTTTTGAGACCCAGTACTTC. This encodes CASKGTSGELNSSMLFETQYF.

This clonotype was recorded at least ten times. In DNA, the CDR3 is TGCGCCAGCAGCCAAGGCCCGAGGACAGGGGGGAACACCGGGGAGCTGTTTTTT. This codes for CASSQGPRTGGNTGELFF. The V and J genes are TRBV4-3 and TRBJ2-2; TRBD1 aligns across 10 bases. CDR3 length: 18 amino acids. In germline, CDR1 is LGHNA, CDR2 YSLEER. The V and J ends lost 1 base and 1 base, in that order; junction bases with no gene match: 6.

V usage is TRBV20-1 and J usage is TRBJ1-2; D is unresolved. Germline V gene lookup returns CDR1 DFQATT and CDR2 SNEGSKA (reference sequence). V shed 1 base and J shed 2 bases, with 11 bases lying between them. The CDR3 is made up of 14 amino acids. The CDR3 region has the DNA TGCAGTGCTAGAGCAACCCAGGAGAACTATGGCTACACCTTC. This translates into CSARATQENYGYTF.

This clonotype occurred a few times. This sequence joins TRBV20-1 and TRBJ2-7, with 7 positions matching TRBD2. Germline CDR1 is DFQATT and CDR2 is SNEGSKA (reference sequence). There are 13 residues in the CDR3. The V and J ends lost 6 bases and 6 bases, in that order; junction bases with no gene match: 11. CDR3 loop: CSAAREVLAEQYF. CDR3 DNA: TGCAGTGCCGCCCGGGAGGTCCTCGCCGAGCAGTACTTC.

This clonotype showed up many times. J is TRBJ2-2 and V is TRBV2; D unresolved. Germline lookup yields CDR1 SNHLY and CDR2 FYNNEI. The CDR3 runs to 14 residues. V lost 7 bases and J 4 bases, leaving 13 bases between the germline ends. Here the CDR3 DNA reads TGTGCCAGCAACTTCGTGACTGGCACCGGGGAGCTGTTTTTT. It yields the protein CASNFVTGTGELFF.

This clonotype was seen more than once but under ten times. V gene TRBV24-1 combines with J gene TRBJ2-3, with TRBD1 matching over 10 bases. The V and J ends lost 9 bases and 2 bases, in that order; junction bases with no gene match: 7. CDR1 and CDR2 from the germline V gene are KGHDR and SFDVKD. CDR3 length: 15 amino acids. The CDR3 spells CATGTGASPTDTQYF. The CDR3 coding sequence is TGTGCCACCGGGACAGGGGCTTCCCCCACAGATACGCAGTATTTT.

This clonotype was seen only a few times. This chain uses TRBV7-9 with TRBJ2-1; 13 nucleotides align to TRBD2. Germline CDR1 SEHNR, CDR2 FQNEAQ (reference sequence). CDR3 length: 16 amino acids. The ends lost 4 bases at V and 7 bases at J; junction bases unmatched: 7. The CDR3 region is CASSSWTSGSQNEQFF. The CDR3 DNA is TGTGCCAGCAGCTCCTGGACTAGCGGGAGCCAAAATGAGCAGTTCTTC.

The chain has TRBV4-2 and TRBJ2-2; D is possibly TRBD1 (5 bases). From germline, CDR1 is LGHNA and CDR2 YNFKEQ. The V end lost 1 base, the J end lost 6 bases, and 9 bases lay between the germline ends. This CDR3 comprises 14 residues. CDR3 sequence: CASSQVDSPGELFF. The CDR3 DNA is TGTGCCAGCAGCCAAGTCGACAGCCCCGGGGAGCTGTTTTTT.

Concerning this clonotype: This may be a read error, as it is one base from a much larger clone. V and J are TRBV5-6 and TRBJ2-7; D ambiguous. The CDR3 is 15 amino acids. Deletions cut 1 base from V and 9 bases from J, with 20 bases between. Looked up from germline, CDR1 is SGHDT and CDR2 is YYEEEE. The CDR3 DNA sequence: TGTGCCAGCAGCTTGCCTCCTGGCTACTACGACGGGCAGTACTTC. As protein: CASSLPPGYYDGQYF.

This clonotype was counted ten times or more. The chain carries TRBV10-3 and TRBJ2-2; D is ambiguous. CDR1 and CDR2 from the germline V gene are ENHRY and SYGVKD. With 2 bases removed from V and 0 bases from J, the gap between germline ends came to 7 bases. This CDR3 comprises 15 residues. CDR3: CAISEGVANTGELFF. Here the CDR3 DNA reads TGTGCCATCAGTGAGGGTGTCGCGAACACCGGGGAGCTGTTTTTT.

CDR3 bases: TGTGCCAGCAGCTTAGGAGCGCCCCAAGAGACCCAGTACTTC. Amino acids: CASSLGAPQETQYF. The chain is built from TRBV11-2 and TRBJ2-5; D unresolved. The V and J ends lost 1 base and 1 base respectively, with 7 bases between them. CDR1 is SGHAT, CDR2 FQNNGV, per germline. This CDR3 is 14 amino acids long. Drawing the rest from reference TRBV11-2 and TRBJ2-5, the complete variable domain is EAGVAQSPRYKIIEKRQSVAFWCNPISGHATLYWYQQILGQGPKLLIQFQNNGVVDDSQLPKDRFSAERLKGVDSTLKIQPAKLEDSAVYLCASSLGAPQETQYFGPGTRLLVL.